This note documents a single T cell receptor (beta chain) sequence. After removal of 0 bases from V and 7 bases from J, the junction contained 4 bases not matched to a gene. Germline CDR1 SGHTS, CDR2 YDEGEE. The length of the CDR3 is 14 residues. Assay: immunoSEQ multiplex PCR; the TCRdb copy retains only in-frame clones and omits some. The sample yields tens of thousands of clones, 86% seen once. This record comes from a study of PD-L1 blockade in urothelial cancer. The time point: peripheral blood 6 weeks after treatment start. This specimen was PBMCs, taken around atezolizumab (anti-PD-L1) treatment. The chain employs TRBV5-8 and TRBJ2-1; TRBD2 agrees at 7 bases. This sequence originates from a man aged 60-69 years with urothelial cancer. CDR3 sequence (DNA): TGTGCCAGCAGCTTGGTGACTAGCAAAAATGAGCAGTTCTTC. Protein: CASSLVTSKNEQFF.